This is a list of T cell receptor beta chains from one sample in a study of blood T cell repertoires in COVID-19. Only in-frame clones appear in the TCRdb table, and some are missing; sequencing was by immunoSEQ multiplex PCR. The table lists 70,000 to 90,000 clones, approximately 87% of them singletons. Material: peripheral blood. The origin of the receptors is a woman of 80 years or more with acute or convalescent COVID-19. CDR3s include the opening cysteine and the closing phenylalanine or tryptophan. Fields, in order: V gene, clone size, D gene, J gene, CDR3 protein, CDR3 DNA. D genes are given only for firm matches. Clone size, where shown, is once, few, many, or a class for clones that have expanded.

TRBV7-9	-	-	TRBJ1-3	CASSLTGISGNTIYF	TGTGCCAGCAGCCTAACAGGCATCTCTGGAAACACCATATATTTT
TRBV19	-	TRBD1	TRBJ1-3	CASRSGQDLNTIYF	TGTGCCAGTCGTTCGGGACAGGATTTAAACACCATATATTTT
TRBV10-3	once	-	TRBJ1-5	CAISEEGASNQPQHF	TGTGCCATCAGTGAGGAGGGCGCGAGCAATCAGCCCCAGCATTTT
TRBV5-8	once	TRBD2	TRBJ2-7	CASSLWTSGGIYEQYF	TGTGCCAGCAGCTTGTGGACTAGCGGGGGGATTTACGAGCAGTACTTC
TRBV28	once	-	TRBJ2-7	CASSTQELSSYEQYF	TGTGCCAGCAGCACACAGGAGTTGAGCTCCTACGAGCAGTACTTC
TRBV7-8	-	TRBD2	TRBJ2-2	CASSLAKIQREGTWELFF	TGTGCCAGCAGCTTAGCGAAGATACAGCGGGAGGGTACTTGGGAGCTGTTTTTT
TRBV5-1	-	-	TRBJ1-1	CASSLAGGAMNTEAFF	TGCGCCAGCAGCTTGGCCGGGGGAGCCATGAACACTGAAGCTTTCTTT
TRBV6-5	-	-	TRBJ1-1	CASTTTTNTEAFF	TGTGCCAGCACCACGACTACGAACACTGAAGCTTTCTTT
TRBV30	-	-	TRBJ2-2	CAWSVLENTGELFF	TGTGCCTGGAGTGTACTAGAGAACACCGGGGAGCTGTTTTTT
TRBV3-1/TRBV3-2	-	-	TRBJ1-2	CASSPAGGDYGYTF	TGTGCCAGCAGCCCGGCCGGGGGTGACTATGGCTACACCTTC
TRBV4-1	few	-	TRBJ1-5	CASSQGGGYIRPQHF	TGCGCCAGCAGCCAAGGGGGAGGTTACATACGGCCCCAGCATTTT
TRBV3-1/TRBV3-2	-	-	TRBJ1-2	CASSQGADYGYTF	TGTGCCAGCAGCCAAGGGGCCGACTATGGCTACACCTTC
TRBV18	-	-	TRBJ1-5	CASSPAQGLLNQPQHF	TGTGCCAGCTCACCAGCACAGGGCCTCTTAAATCAGCCCCAGCATTTT
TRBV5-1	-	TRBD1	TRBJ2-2	CASSLAPGTGGSGELFF	TGCGCCAGCAGCTTGGCACCCGGGACAGGGGGATCCGGGGAGCTGTTTTTT
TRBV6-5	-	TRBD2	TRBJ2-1	CASREREYNEQFF	TGTGCCAGCAGGGAGCGGGAGTACAATGAGCAGTTCTTC
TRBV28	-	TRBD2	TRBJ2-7	CASSQSSGSNYEQYF	TGTGCCAGCAGTCAATCTAGCGGGAGTAATTACGAGCAGTACTTC
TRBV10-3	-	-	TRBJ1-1	CAISETTSPEAFF	TGTGCCATCAGTGAGACCACGAGCCCTGAAGCTTTCTTT
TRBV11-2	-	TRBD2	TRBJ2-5	CASSLDRASGGAKTQYF	TGTGCCAGCAGCTTAGATCGGGCTAGCGGGGGGGCCAAGACCCAGTACTTC
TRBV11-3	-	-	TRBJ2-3	CASSLDHGSSTDTQYF	TGTGCCAGCAGCTTAGATCACGGGTCTAGCACAGATACGCAGTATTTT
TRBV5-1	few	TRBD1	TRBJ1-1	CASSLVTGANTEAFF	TGCGCCAGCAGCTTGGTGACAGGGGCGAACACTGAAGCTTTCTTT
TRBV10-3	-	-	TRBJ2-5	CAIRQSPQETQYF	TGTGCCATCCGACAGAGCCCCCAAGAGACCCAGTACTTC
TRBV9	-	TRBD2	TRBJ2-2	CASSVRAGGLNTGELFF	TGTGCCAGCAGCGTACGAGCGGGAGGGCTGAACACCGGGGAGCTGTTTTTT
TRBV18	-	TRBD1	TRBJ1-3	CASSPGTDSGNTIYF	TGTGCCAGCTCACCCGGGACAGATTCAGGAAACACCATATATTTT